The 26 T cell receptor beta chains listed next were all sequenced from one sample in a study of CD8 T cells in ankylosing spondylitis. Study findings and constraints: Seven or eight highly homologous variants made up a TCR beta motif, and this motif appeared characteristic of ankylosing spondylitis blood.

Antigens of these TCRs are unknown. TCRdb reprocessed the 5' RACE reads with MiXCR, giving one entry per CDR3 protein. The sample carries hundreds of thousands of distinct CDR3 sequences, 12% recorded once. The sequenced sample consisted of blood, either unsorted or a sorted T cell fraction (not recorded which). The receptors shown here come from a male donor with ankylosing spondylitis.

This clonotype came up a few times. V gene TRBV11-2 combines with J gene TRBJ2-2, with 7 nucleotides matching TRBD2. This CDR3 is 18 amino acids long. V lost 3 bases to trimming and J lost 5 bases; unmatched junction nucleotides: 15. Germline CDR1 reads SGHAT; CDR2 reads FQNNGV. The CDR3 spells CASSFRGRESEKTGELFF. The CDR3 DNA follows: TGTGCCAGCAGCTTTCGTGGGAGGGAATCTGAAAAGACCGGGGAGCTGTTTTTT.

This clonotype has only a few counts. The gene calls are TRBV6-1 and TRBJ2-7; the match to TRBD1 covers 9 bases. This CDR3 comprises 14 residues. V lost 7 bases to trimming and J lost 1 base; unmatched junction nucleotides: 5. Germline V CDR1 and CDR2: MNHNS, SASEGT. As DNA, the CDR3 is TGTGCCAGCACCCGACAGGGGGGTTCCTACGAGCAGTACTTC. Amino acids: CASTRQGGSYEQYF.

V gene TRBV20-1 combines with J gene TRBJ2-5, with 9 positions matching TRBD2. The CDR3 totals 14 residues. V was pared by 3 bases and J by 7 bases, with 9 bases of the junction left unmatched. Germline CDR1 is DFQATT and CDR2 is SNEGSKA (reference sequence). The CDR3 nucleotides are TGCAGTGCTAGTGGGACTAGCTCTAGGGGGACCCAGTACTTC. Translating gives CSASGTSSRGTQYF.

The chain joins TRBV11-3 to TRBJ2-1; D is unclear. V shed 1 base and J shed 3 bases, with 10 bases lying between them. The CDR3 loop spans 15 amino acids. Germline-derived CDR1 and CDR2 are SGHNT and YENEEA. CDR3 loop: CASSLVRRIYNEQFF. Here the CDR3 DNA reads TGTGCCAGCAGCTTAGTCCGGAGAATCTACAATGAGCAGTTCTTC.

This clonotype came up many times. The gene calls are TRBV7-9 and TRBJ2-7; 10 nucleotides line up with TRBD2. The CDR3 has 15 residues. Germline V CDR1 and CDR2: SEHNR, FQNEAQ (reference sequence). V dropped 4 bases and J dropped 6; count of bases not matched to a gene: 9. The CDR3 loop reads CASSYPTSGSSEQYF. The DNA of the CDR3 is TGTGCCAGCAGCTACCCGACTAGCGGGTCTAGCGAGCAGTACTTC.

The sample holds one count of this clonotype. The chain joins TRBV28 to TRBJ1-2; 8 nucleotides match TRBD1. The CDR3 is 15 amino acids. The germline CDR1 and CDR2 sequences are MDHEN and SYDVKM. The J segment lost 4 bases and the V segment lost 2 bases, leaving 6 bases of the junction unmatched. This CDR3 is CASSLGTGYSYGYTF. In nucleotides, the CDR3 is TGTGCCAGCAGTTTAGGGACAGGTTACAGCTATGGCTACACCTTC.

This clonotype has only a few counts. This sequence joins TRBV15 and TRBJ2-2, with 9 bases identical to TRBD1. Germline V gives CDR1 LNHNV, CDR2 YYDKDF (reference sequence). The V gene end was trimmed by 8 bases and the J gene end by 1 base; junction bases not matched to a gene: 2. The CDR3 covers 14 residues. CDR3 residues: CATGQGRNTGELFF. The CDR3 DNA sequence: TGTGCCACCGGACAGGGGAGGAACACCGGGGAGCTGTTTTTT.

V gene TRBV20-1 combines with J gene TRBJ1-1; no firm D call. CDR3 length equals 15 residues. Trimming cost V 1 base and J 1 base, with 13 bases left between them. Looked up from germline, CDR1 is DFQATT and CDR2 is SNEGSKA (reference sequence). CDR3 bases: TGCAGTGCTAGAGCCCCTGTGCGGGGGAACACTGAAGCTTTCTTT. Amino acid sequence: CSARAPVRGNTEAFF.

This clonotype has more than one count but fewer than ten. The J gene is TRBJ1-4, the V gene TRBV20-1; no clear D. The CDR3 is 14 amino acids. Germline CDR1 reads DFQATT; CDR2 reads SNEGSKA (reference sequence). The V end lost 5 bases, the J end lost 7 bases, and 17 bases lay between the germline ends. The CDR3 sequence: CSAPRHPTSEKLFF. The CDR3 DNA follows: TGCAGTGCTCCAAGACATCCCACGAGTGAAAAACTGTTTTTT.

The sample holds a few counts of this clonotype. The chain uses TRBV29-1 and TRBJ2-3; 7 nucleotides agree with TRBD1. The CDR3 is made up of 14 amino acids. J gave up 4 bases and V 4 bases, and 8 bases lay outside the gene matches. CDR1 is SQVTM and CDR2 is ANQGSEA in the germline V gene. The DNA of the CDR3 is TGCAGCGTTGCCGGACAGGTTTCAGCAGATACGCAGTATTTT. Amino acids: CSVAGQVSADTQYF.

V gene TRBV30 combines with J gene TRBJ2-7; no firm D call. V was pared by 3 bases and J by 7 bases, with 13 bases between. Germline assignment: CDR1 GTSNPN and CDR2 SVGIG (reference sequence). CDR3 size: 12 residues. The CDR3 loop is CAWSPSSGEQYF. The CDR3 DNA reads as TGTGCCTGGAGCCCGTCCAGTGGGGAGCAGTACTTC.

The rearrangement links TRBV7-3 to TRBJ2-7; tentatively, D is TRBD2 (6 bases). Germline V CDR1 and CDR2: SGHTA, FQGTGA. This CDR3 spans 14 amino acids. V lost 6 bases and J lost 7, with 19 bases in between. The CDR3 is CASRTGGSNGEQYF. In DNA form, the CDR3 reads TGTGCCAGCAGGACCGGGGGAAGTAACGGGGAGCAGTACTTC.

This clonotype was counted between two and nine times. This sequence joins TRBV28 and TRBJ1-4; 7 nucleotides match TRBD1. The CDR3 extends over 12 amino acids. Per the germline V gene, CDR1 is MDHEN and CDR2 is SYDVKM. Trimming removed 5 bases from V and 8 bases from J; junction bases left unmatched: 2. Here the CDR3 DNA reads TGTGCCAGCAGTGGGACAGTCGAAAAACTGTTTTTT. Encoded protein: CASSGTVEKLFF.

There are a few counts of this clonotype. The rearrangement joins TRBV25-1 to TRBJ1-2, with a weak D call TRBD1 (6 bases). Germline V CDR1 and CDR2: MGHDK, SYGVNS. This CDR3 comprises 15 residues. V gave up 4 bases and J gave up 4 bases, with 16 bases separating them. This CDR3 is CASSGYGGARYGYTF. CDR3 sequence (DNA): TGTGCCAGCAGTGGATATGGGGGGGCCCGCTATGGCTACACCTTC.

The chain combines TRBV6-6 with TRBJ1-4, with D unresolved. The CDR3 is 11 amino acids. V was pared by 0 bases and J by 11 bases, with 4 bases between. The germline V gene has CDR1 MNHNY and CDR2 SVGAGI (reference sequence). The CDR3 is CASSYSQKLFF. CDR3 coding DNA: TGTGCCAGCAGTTACTCGCAGAAACTGTTTTTT.

This clonotype was recorded once. The rearrangement uses TRBV4-2 and TRBJ2-2; D is perhaps TRBD1 (5 bases). V was shortened by 1 base and J by 5 bases, with 11 bases between the two germline ends. CDR1 is LGHNA and CDR2 is YNFKEQ in the germline V gene. This CDR3 region has 15 residues. The CDR3 protein is CASSQVTAWTGELFF. CDR3 DNA sequence: TGTGCCAGCAGCCAAGTGACAGCCTGGACCGGGGAGCTGTTTTTT.

This clonotype was detected only a few times. The genes are TRBV5-6 and TRBJ2-1, with 9 positions matching TRBD2. The CDR3 loop spans 15 amino acids. Germline V gene data show CDR1 as SGHDT and CDR2 as YYEEEE. V lost 4 bases, J lost 4 bases, and 6 bases stayed unmatched. This CDR3 is CASSIAGAFYNEQFF. Written as DNA, the CDR3 is TGTGCCAGCAGCATAGCGGGGGCCTTTTACAATGAGCAGTTCTTC.

This clonotype was counted between two and nine times. The chain joins TRBV18 to TRBJ2-3; possibly TRBD2 for D (5 bases). The CDR3 is made up of 16 amino acids. Trimming left V 3 bases short and J 1 base short, with 14 bases between. The germline V gene has CDR1 KGHSH and CDR2 LQKENI. The CDR3, as DNA: TGTGCCAGCTCACCGAAACTAGGACGGGGCACAGATACGCAGTATTTT. It encodes CASSPKLGRGTDTQYF.

This clonotype was seen more than once but under ten times. The chain employs TRBV27 and TRBJ1-1, with D perhaps TRBD1 (5 bases). Germline-derived CDR1 and CDR2 are MNHEY and SMNVEV (reference sequence). Trimming shortened V by 7 bases and J by 1 base, and 16 bases separated the two germline ends. The CDR3 spans 15 residues. The CDR3 nucleotides read TGTGCCAGCACCGCCGGGCGAGGGGCGAACACTGAAGCTTTCTTT. Translated: CASTAGRGANTEAFF.

This clonotype has more than one count but fewer than ten. The gene calls are TRBV11-2 and TRBJ2-7; no definite D call. V lost 1 base, J lost 6 bases, and 7 bases lay in between. Germline CDR1 reads SGHAT; CDR2 reads FQNNGV. CDR3 length: 12 residues. As DNA, the CDR3 is TGTGCCAGCAGCTTAGTGGATAGCGAGCAGTACTTC. This encodes CASSLVDSEQYF.

V gene TRBV15 combines with J gene TRBJ2-2; no reliable D call. CDR1 and CDR2 from the germline V gene are LNHNV and YYDKDF (reference sequence). The CDR3 is made up of 16 amino acids. Trimming removed 1 base at V and 6 bases at J, with 15 bases between. The CDR3 sequence is CATSRVSGTTAGELFF. The CDR3 DNA follows: TGTGCCACCAGCAGAGTCTCCGGAACTACGGCCGGGGAGCTGTTTTTT.

This chain links TRBV29-1 with TRBJ2-3; D not certain. V lost 1 base and J lost 4, with 15 bases in between. Looked up from germline, CDR1 is SQVTM and CDR2 is ANQGSEA. This CDR3 region has 15 residues. The CDR3 is CSVEGGAALADTQYF. CDR3 bases: TGCAGCGTTGAAGGGGGTGCGGCCCTCGCAGATACGCAGTATTTT.

The chain uses TRBV28 and TRBJ2-2, with D perhaps TRBD1 (5 bases). In germline, CDR1 is MDHEN, CDR2 SYDVKM. Trimming took off 7 bases at V and 4 bases at J, with 13 bases between the two ends. The CDR3 contains 14 residues. CDR3 DNA sequence: TGTGCCAGCACCGCAGGGTCGACCACCGGGGAGCTGTTTTTT. The encoded protein is CASTAGSTTGELFF. The variable domain in full, completed from reference TRBV28 and TRBJ2-2, reads DVKVTQSSRYLVKRTGEKVFLECVQDMDHENMFWYRQDPGLGLRLIYFSYDVKMKEKGDIPEGYSVSREKKERFSLILESASTNQTSMYLCASTAGSTTGELFFGEGSRLTVL.

This clonotype has only a few counts. CDR3 protein: CSVATGANYGYTF. In DNA form, the CDR3 reads TGCAGCGTTGCGACAGGGGCCAACTATGGCTACACCTTC. The chain is built from TRBV29-1 and TRBJ1-2, with 8 positions matching TRBD1. V lost 4 bases, J lost 2 bases, and 3 bases stayed unmatched. The CDR3 loop spans 13 amino acids. From germline, CDR1 is SQVTM and CDR2 ANQGSEA.

This clonotype came up a few times. The junction differs from germline at one of its ends, possibly a read error. The genes are TRBV15 and TRBJ1-4; TRBD1 is a possible D gene (5 bases). Per the germline V gene, CDR1 is LNHNV and CDR2 is YYDKDF (reference sequence). The CDR3 runs to 13 residues. The CDR3 DNA sequence: TGTGCCACCAGCCGAGACAGTTATGAAAAACTGTTTTTT. This sequence encodes CATSRDSYEKLFF.

The rearrangement links TRBV27 to TRBJ2-1, with 8 nucleotides matching TRBD2. Germline V gives CDR1 MNHEY, CDR2 SMNVEV (reference sequence). CDR3 length: 18 residues. Unmatched junction bases numbered 17, after V lost 7 bases and J lost 3 bases. CDR3 sequence: CASIVRGVGRGGYNEQFF. CDR3 DNA sequence: TGTGCCAGCATCGTTAGGGGAGTCGGGAGGGGGGGCTACAATGAGCAGTTCTTC.